This TCR beta chain was recovered during a study of T cell responses to AZD1222 COVID-19 vaccine. General study results and limits: Among AZD1222 vaccinees, only six were seropositive at baseline. Nearly half of spike-specific TCRs reportedly go after variant regions that carry no mutations.

Repertoires were generated with immunoSEQ multiplex PCR, while TCRdb's copy carries only in-frame clones and drops some. The data contain about 130,000 clones, approximately 88% of them seen just once; the ten biggest clones take up over 5%. About this clone: What it recognizes is unknown.

Analysis merged second doses at about 4 or about 12 weeks. Per the germline V gene, CDR1 is MNHEY and CDR2 is SVGEGT. CDR3 length: 12 residues. Trimming removed 4 bases from V and 1 base from J, with 4 bases in between. This chain joins TRBV6-2 or TRBV6-3 and TRBJ2-5; D is undetermined. The clonotype originates from an adult who received the AZD1222 COVID-19 vaccine. The sequences come from peripheral blood, collected 28 days after the second AZD1222 dose. The CDR3 protein is CASSWGQETQYF. In DNA form, the CDR3 reads TGTGCCAGCAGTTGGGGCCAAGAGACCCAGTACTTC.